The rows below give T cell receptor beta chains drawn from one sample of a study of T cell responses to AZD1222 COVID-19 vaccine. Using immunoSEQ multiplex PCR, the repertoire was profiled, and TCRdb retains in-frame clones only, with some absent. Of roughly 120,000 clones listed, 87% are singletons. This sample comprised peripheral blood, obtained on day 0 of AZD1222 vaccination. Source of these receptors: an adult in good health. CDR3s include the opening cysteine and the closing phenylalanine or tryptophan. A D gene is named only where the DNA matches it firmly. Some rows have no size entry. The others give once, few or many, or a class for an expanded clone.

J gene: TRBJ1-2; clone size: NA; D gene: NA; V gene: TRBV6-5; CDR3 protein: CASSYSDRSLGYTF; CDR3 DNA: TGTGCCAGCAGTTACTCCGACAGGTCCCTCGGCTACACCTTC
J gene: TRBJ2-3; clone size: NA; D gene: NA; V gene: TRBV6-5; CDR3 protein: CASSQGDTQYF; CDR3 DNA: TGTGCCAGCAGTCAGGGGGATACGCAGTATTTT
J gene: TRBJ2-5; clone size: once; D gene: NA; V gene: TRBV7-3; CDR3 protein: CASSNTYQETQYF; CDR3 DNA: TGTGCCAGCAGCAACACCTACCAAGAGACCCAGTACTTC
J gene: TRBJ2-2; clone size: NA; D gene: NA; V gene: TRBV6-2/TRBV6-3; CDR3 protein: CASSYRSYTGELFF; CDR3 DNA: TGTGCCAGCAGCTATCGGTCGTACACCGGGGAGCTGTTTTTT
J gene: TRBJ2-7; clone size: NA; D gene: NA; V gene: TRBV6-2/TRBV6-3; CDR3 protein: CASSYRQAPAYEQYF; CDR3 DNA: TGTGCCAGCAGTTACCGGCAGGCCCCAGCCTACGAGCAGTACTTC
J gene: TRBJ2-7; clone size: NA; D gene: NA; V gene: TRBV11-2; CDR3 protein: CASSLVRGNEQYF; CDR3 DNA: TGTGCCAGCAGCTTAGTTAGGGGTAACGAGCAGTACTTC
J gene: TRBJ1-2; clone size: NA; D gene: TRBD1; V gene: TRBV6-2/TRBV6-3; CDR3 protein: CASRPDRAGGYTF; CDR3 DNA: TGTGCCAGCAGGCCTGACAGGGCCGGTGGCTACACCTTC
J gene: TRBJ2-3; clone size: NA; D gene: NA; V gene: TRBV28; CDR3 protein: CASSSTGTRAGAQYF; CDR3 DNA: TGTGCCAGCAGCTCCACCGGGACCCGCGCCGGGGCGCAGTATTTT
J gene: TRBJ2-1; clone size: NA; D gene: NA; V gene: TRBV19; CDR3 protein: CASRPRRGAFKDEQFF; CDR3 DNA: TGTGCCAGCAGACCCCGCCGGGGGGCATTCAAGGATGAGCAGTTCTTC
J gene: TRBJ1-4; clone size: NA; D gene: NA; V gene: TRBV30; CDR3 protein: CAWSLGQPTNEKLFF; CDR3 DNA: TGTGCCTGGAGTCTCGGACAGCCAACTAATGAAAAACTGTTTTTT
J gene: TRBJ1-4; clone size: NA; D gene: NA; V gene: TRBV11-2; CDR3 protein: CASSQVGAVNEKLFF; CDR3 DNA: TGTGCCAGCAGCCAGGTGGGGGCAGTTAATGAAAAACTGTTTTTT
J gene: TRBJ2-3; clone size: NA; D gene: TRBD2; V gene: TRBV4-2; CDR3 protein: CASSPGLAGVADTQYF; CDR3 DNA: TGTGCCAGCAGCCCGGGACTAGCGGGGGTAGCGGATACGCAGTATTTT
J gene: TRBJ2-7; clone size: NA; D gene: TRBD1; V gene: TRBV18; CDR3 protein: CASSRDRGRSYEQYF; CDR3 DNA: TGTGCCAGCTCTCGGGACAGGGGGAGGTCCTACGAGCAGTACTTC
J gene: TRBJ1-4; clone size: NA; D gene: NA; V gene: TRBV7-9; CDR3 protein: CASSPGQYEKLFF; CDR3 DNA: TGTGCCAGCAGCCCTGGACAGTATGAAAAACTGTTTTTT
J gene: TRBJ2-5; clone size: few; D gene: NA; V gene: TRBV11-2; CDR3 protein: CASSLDSRRETQYF; CDR3 DNA: TGTGCCAGCAGCTTAGATAGCAGGAGAGAGACCCAGTACTTC
J gene: TRBJ1-4; clone size: NA; D gene: TRBD1; V gene: TRBV28; CDR3 protein: CASSTDRGDRKLFF; CDR3 DNA: TGTGCCAGCAGTACTGACAGGGGAGATCGAAAACTGTTTTTT
J gene: TRBJ1-6; clone size: NA; D gene: NA; V gene: TRBV19; CDR3 protein: CASSNSGTPGSPLHF; CDR3 DNA: TGTGCCAGTAGCAATTCCGGGACACCCGGTTCACCCCTCCACTTT
J gene: TRBJ2-3; clone size: NA; D gene: TRBD2; V gene: TRBV5-1; CDR3 protein: CASSRRVAGNADTQYF; CDR3 DNA: TGCGCCAGCAGCCGACGCGTAGCGGGAAATGCAGATACGCAGTATTTT
J gene: TRBJ1-3; clone size: NA; D gene: NA; V gene: TRBV6-5; CDR3 protein: CASSYSGQGGNTIYF; CDR3 DNA: TGTGCCAGCAGTTACTCGGGGCAGGGGGGAAACACCATATATTTT
J gene: TRBJ1-4; clone size: NA; D gene: NA; V gene: TRBV7-2; CDR3 protein: CASSPGTWMGEKLFF; CDR3 DNA: TGTGCCAGCAGTCCCGGGACGTGGATGGGCGAAAAACTGTTTTTT
J gene: TRBJ2-7; clone size: NA; D gene: NA; V gene: TRBV4-1; CDR3 protein: CASSPVLAVGGARGLSYEQYF; CDR3 DNA: TGCGCCAGCAGCCCGGTGTTGGCCGTGGGCGGAGCAAGGGGACTCTCCTACGAGCAGTACTTC
J gene: TRBJ1-1; clone size: NA; D gene: NA; V gene: TRBV5-1; CDR3 protein: CASSLAGGPDTEAFF; CDR3 DNA: TGCGCCAGCAGCTTGGCCGGGGGGCCGGACACTGAAGCTTTCTTT
J gene: TRBJ1-2; clone size: NA; D gene: NA; V gene: TRBV10-2; CDR3 protein: CASSPRAANYGYTF; CDR3 DNA: TGCGCCAGCAGCCCCAGGGCGGCTAACTATGGCTACACCTTC
J gene: TRBJ1-5; clone size: NA; D gene: TRBD1; V gene: TRBV6-1; CDR3 protein: CASSGRRAGGTNQPQHF; CDR3 DNA: TGTGCCAGCAGTGGGCGACGAGCAGGGGGCACGAATCAGCCCCAGCATTTT
J gene: TRBJ1-4; clone size: NA; D gene: NA; V gene: TRBV28; CDR3 protein: CASSSGVGGYEKLFF; CDR3 DNA: TGTGCCAGCAGTTCGGGAGTGGGGGGTTATGAAAAACTGTTTTTT
J gene: TRBJ1-1; clone size: few; D gene: NA; V gene: TRBV7-2; CDR3 protein: CASSSQGSYTEAFF; CDR3 DNA: TGTGCCAGCAGCTCACAGGGATCGTACACTGAAGCTTTCTTT
J gene: TRBJ1-1; clone size: NA; D gene: NA; V gene: TRBV5-1; CDR3 protein: CASSYLFSGSPAEAFF; CDR3 DNA: TGCGCCAGCAGCTATTTATTCAGTGGGAGCCCCGCCGAAGCTTTCTTT
J gene: TRBJ1-5; clone size: NA; D gene: NA; V gene: TRBV5-1; CDR3 protein: CASSSGPSNQPQHF; CDR3 DNA: TGCGCCAGCAGCTCTGGGCCGAGCAATCAGCCCCAGCATTTT
J gene: TRBJ1-3; clone size: NA; D gene: NA; V gene: TRBV4-2; CDR3 protein: CASSQDAHQGIENTIYF; CDR3 DNA: TGTGCCAGCAGCCAAGACGCCCACCAGGGAATTGAAAACACCATATATTTT
J gene: TRBJ1-5; clone size: NA; D gene: TRBD1; V gene: TRBV28; CDR3 protein: CASSTGGGQPQHF; CDR3 DNA: TGTGCCAGCAGTACAGGGGGCGGTCAGCCCCAGCATTTT
J gene: TRBJ2-1; clone size: NA; D gene: NA; V gene: TRBV29-1; CDR3 protein: CSVARGAYIYNEQFF; CDR3 DNA: TGCAGCGTTGCCCGGGGCGCTTATATCTACAATGAGCAGTTCTTC
J gene: TRBJ1-1; clone size: NA; D gene: TRBD1; V gene: TRBV25-1; CDR3 protein: CASSATGQGRAFF; CDR3 DNA: TGTGCCAGCAGTGCGACAGGACAGGGACGGGCTTTCTTT
J gene: TRBJ1-5; clone size: once; D gene: TRBD1; V gene: TRBV3-1/TRBV3-2; CDR3 protein: CASRRGQVWGYSNQPQHF; CDR3 DNA: TGTGCCAGCAGGAGAGGACAGGTATGGGGTTATAGCAATCAGCCCCAGCATTTT
J gene: TRBJ2-2; clone size: NA; D gene: NA; V gene: TRBV3-1/TRBV3-2; CDR3 protein: CASSQEWATGELFF; CDR3 DNA: TGTGCCAGCAGCCAAGAATGGGCGACCGGGGAGCTGTTTTTT
J gene: TRBJ1-3; clone size: NA; D gene: NA; V gene: TRBV6-2/TRBV6-3; CDR3 protein: CASSYRGSGNTIYF; CDR3 DNA: TGTGCCAGCAGTTACCGGGGGTCCGGAAACACCATATATTTT
J gene: TRBJ1-2; clone size: few; D gene: NA; V gene: TRBV4-3; CDR3 protein: CASSQDRVGHKDGYTF; CDR3 DNA: TGCGCCAGCAGCCAAGATCGGGTAGGACACAAGGATGGCTACACCTTC
J gene: TRBJ1-6; clone size: once; D gene: NA; V gene: TRBV5-4; CDR3 protein: CASSRATQGRDSPLHF; CDR3 DNA: TGTGCCAGCAGCAGGGCAACTCAGGGGCGGGATTCACCCCTCCACTTT
J gene: TRBJ1-3; clone size: NA; D gene: NA; V gene: TRBV5-1; CDR3 protein: CASSSDLGNTIYF; CDR3 DNA: TGCGCCAGCAGCTCCGATCTGGGAAACACCATATATTTT
J gene: TRBJ2-1; clone size: NA; D gene: TRBD2; V gene: TRBV7-6; CDR3 protein: CASSVGTSGTYNEQFF; CDR3 DNA: TGTGCCAGCAGCGTCGGGACTAGCGGGACTTACAATGAGCAGTTCTTC
J gene: TRBJ1-6; clone size: NA; D gene: NA; V gene: TRBV5-1; CDR3 protein: CASSLQGLDSPLHF; CDR3 DNA: TGCGCCAGCAGTCTACAGGGATTAGATTCACCCCTCCACTTT
J gene: TRBJ1-1; clone size: NA; D gene: NA; V gene: TRBV6-5; CDR3 protein: CASSRTVNTEAFF; CDR3 DNA: TGTGCCAGCAGTCGGACAGTGAACACTGAAGCTTTCTTT
J gene: TRBJ2-4; clone size: NA; D gene: NA; V gene: TRBV3-1/TRBV3-2; CDR3 protein: CASSQVGGETKNIQYF; CDR3 DNA: TGTGCCAGCAGCCAAGTAGGAGGGGAAACCAAAAACATTCAGTACTTC
J gene: TRBJ1-6; clone size: NA; D gene: NA; V gene: TRBV19; CDR3 protein: CASTLGAGRNSPLHF; CDR3 DNA: TGTGCCAGTACCCTCGGGGCAGGGCGGAATTCACCCCTCCACTTT